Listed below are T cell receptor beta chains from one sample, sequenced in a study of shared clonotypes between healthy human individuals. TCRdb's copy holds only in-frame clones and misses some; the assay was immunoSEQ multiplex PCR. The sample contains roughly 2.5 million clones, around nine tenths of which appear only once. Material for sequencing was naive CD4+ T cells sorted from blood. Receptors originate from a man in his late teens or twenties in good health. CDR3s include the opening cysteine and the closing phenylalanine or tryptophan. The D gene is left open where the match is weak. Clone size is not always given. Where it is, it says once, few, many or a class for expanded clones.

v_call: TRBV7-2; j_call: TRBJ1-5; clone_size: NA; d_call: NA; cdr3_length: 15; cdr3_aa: CASSFAGGINQPQHF; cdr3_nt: TGTGCTAGCAGCTTCGCCGGAGGTATCAATCAGCCCCAGCATTTT
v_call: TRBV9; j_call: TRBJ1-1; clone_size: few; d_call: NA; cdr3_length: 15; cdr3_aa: CASSVDGGPNTEAFF; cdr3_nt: TGTGCCAGCAGCGTAGATGGGGGCCCGAACACTGAAGCTTTCTTT
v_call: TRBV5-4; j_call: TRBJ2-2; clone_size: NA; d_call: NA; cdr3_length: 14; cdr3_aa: CASSNRTDTGELFF; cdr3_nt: TGTGCCAGCAGCAACAGGACAGACACCGGGGAGCTGTTTTTT
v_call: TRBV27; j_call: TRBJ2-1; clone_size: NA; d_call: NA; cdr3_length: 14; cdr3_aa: CASSSWESYNEQFF; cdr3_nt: TGTGCCAGCAGTTCGTGGGAGTCCTACAATGAGCAGTTCTTC
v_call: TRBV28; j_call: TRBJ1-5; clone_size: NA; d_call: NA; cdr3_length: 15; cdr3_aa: CASSPQWNSNQPQHF; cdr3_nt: TGTGCCAGCAGTCCCCAATGGAATAGCAATCAGCCCCAGCATTTT
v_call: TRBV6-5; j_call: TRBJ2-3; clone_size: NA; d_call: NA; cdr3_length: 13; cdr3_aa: CASSRSPTDTQYF; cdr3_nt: TGTGCCAGCAGTCGTAGTCCAACAGATACGCAGTATTTT
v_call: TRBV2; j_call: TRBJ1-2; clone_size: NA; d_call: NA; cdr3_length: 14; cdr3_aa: CASSESRTVDGYTF; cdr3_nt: TGTGCCAGCAGTGAATCCCGGACAGTCGATGGCTACACCTTC
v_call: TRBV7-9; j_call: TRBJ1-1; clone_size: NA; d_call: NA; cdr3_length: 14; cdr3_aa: CASSRKPENTEAFF; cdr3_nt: TGTGCCAGCAGCCGAAAGCCAGAAAACACTGAAGCTTTCTTT
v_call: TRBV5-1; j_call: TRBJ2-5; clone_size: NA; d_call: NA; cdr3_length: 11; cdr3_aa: CASRQLETQYF; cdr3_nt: TGCGCCAGCAGACAGTTGGAGACCCAGTACTTC
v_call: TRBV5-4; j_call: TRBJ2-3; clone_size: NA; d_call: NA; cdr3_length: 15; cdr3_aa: CASSFGGARTDTQYF; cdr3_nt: TGTGCCAGCAGCTTCGGGGGTGCGAGAACAGATACGCAGTATTTT
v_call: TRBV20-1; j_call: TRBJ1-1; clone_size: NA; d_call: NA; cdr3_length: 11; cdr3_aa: CSAAGFTEAFF; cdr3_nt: TGCAGTGCGGCAGGGTTCACTGAAGCTTTCTTT
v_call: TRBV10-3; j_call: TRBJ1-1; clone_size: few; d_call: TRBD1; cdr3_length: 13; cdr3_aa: CATGTALNTEAFF; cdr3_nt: TGTGCCACTGGGACAGCGTTGAACACTGAAGCTTTCTTT
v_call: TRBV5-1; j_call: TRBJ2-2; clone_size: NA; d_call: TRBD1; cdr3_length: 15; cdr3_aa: CASSQTGANTGELFF; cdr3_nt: TGCGCCAGTTCACAGACAGGGGCGAACACCGGGGAGCTGTTTTTT
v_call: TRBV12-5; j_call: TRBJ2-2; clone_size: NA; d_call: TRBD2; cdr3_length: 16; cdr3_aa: CASGLVLAGGVGELFF; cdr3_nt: TGTGCTAGTGGTTTGGTACTAGCGGGAGGGGTCGGGGAGCTGTTTTTT
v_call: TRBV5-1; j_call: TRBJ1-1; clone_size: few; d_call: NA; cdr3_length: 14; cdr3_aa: CASSDDSYNTEAFF; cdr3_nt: TGCGCCAGCAGCGATGACTCTTACAACACTGAAGCTTTCTTT
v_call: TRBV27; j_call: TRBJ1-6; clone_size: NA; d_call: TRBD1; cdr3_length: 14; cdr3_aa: CASSPGTGHSPLHF; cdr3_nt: TGTGCCAGCAGCCCAGGGACAGGCCATTCACCCCTCCACTTT
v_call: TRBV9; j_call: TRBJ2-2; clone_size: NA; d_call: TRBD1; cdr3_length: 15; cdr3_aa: CASSVEHRGTGELFF; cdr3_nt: TGTGCCAGCAGCGTAGAGCACAGGGGTACCGGGGAGCTGTTTTTT
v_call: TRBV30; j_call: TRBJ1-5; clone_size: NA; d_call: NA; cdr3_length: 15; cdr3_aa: CAVARAGVSNQPQHF; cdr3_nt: TGTGCCGTAGCCAGGGCGGGGGTAAGCAATCAGCCCCAGCATTTT
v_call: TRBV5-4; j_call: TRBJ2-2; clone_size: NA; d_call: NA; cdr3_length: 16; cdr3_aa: CASSFRDGANTGELFF; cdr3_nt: TGTGCCAGCAGCTTTCGGGACGGAGCGAACACCGGGGAGCTGTTTTTT
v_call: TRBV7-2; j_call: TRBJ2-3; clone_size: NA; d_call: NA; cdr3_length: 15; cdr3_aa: CASSGAISLADTQYF; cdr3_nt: TGTGCCAGCAGCGGTGCCATTTCTTTGGCAGATACGCAGTATTTT